This T cell receptor (beta chain) is drawn from a study of T cells in Graves' hyperthyroidism and ophthalmopathy. The wider study: Initial diagnosis, before any treatment, was when peripheral blood was collected.

Amplification targeted TCR beta CDR3 regions from RNA transcripts. Primed by the HTBI set, a first-round RT-PCR was run on the TCR CDR3. MiXCR, run by TCRdb on the multiplex PCR reads, gives a single entry per CDR3 protein. In the table there are around 340,000 distinct CDR3 sequences, roughly 20% of which are singletons. Exclusions: uncontrolled infection, other autoimmune disease, pregnancy, lactation. The diagnostic basis comprised clinical symptoms, serum thyroxine and TRAb, thyroid ultrasound and orbital computed tomography. CDR3 length: 13 residues. Germline V lookup: CDR1 LNHDA, CDR2 SQIVND (reference sequence). The V and J ends lost 4 bases and 0 bases respectively, with 4 bases between them.

The chain combines TRBV19 with TRBJ1-5, with D uncertain. The sequence derives from a woman between 45 and 60 years old with Graves' hyperthyroidism. Specimen: blood. This CDR3 reads CASSKSSNQPQHF. CDR3 in DNA: TGTGCCAGTAGTAAAAGTAGCAATCAGCCCCAGCATTTT.